The next 31 T cell receptor beta chains were all read from a single sample in a study of neurological immune-mediated disorders. From the 5' RACE reads, TCRdb called clonotypes with MiXCR, one entry per CDR3 protein. The table records roughly 36,000 distinct CDR3 sequences, around 14% of them present only once. The sequenced sample consisted of PBMCs. The receptors shown here come from a woman aged 45 to 65 with HTLV-1-associated myelopathy (HAM/TSP).

This clonotype was counted ten times or more. The CDR3 bases are TGTGCCAGCAGTGCCGGGGCGGGCTTAGGAACCGGGGAGCTGTTTTTT. This encodes CASSAGAGLGTGELFF. The chain employs TRBV25-1 and TRBJ2-2; TRBD1 or TRBD2 may be the D gene (5 bases each). V lost 4 bases and J lost 5, with 17 bases in between. This CDR3 is 16 amino acids long. Germline CDR1 reads MGHDK; CDR2 reads SYGVNS.

In the case of this clonotype: It is unclear where the CDR3 begins or ends on the DNA, so no DNA is shown, and the CDR3 is as TCRdb lists it. The chain is built from TRBV10-3 and TRBJ1-1. Germline V gene lookup returns CDR1 ENHRY and CDR2 SYGVKD. The CDR3 contains 23 residues when both ends are counted. The CDR3 is CAISGDSAMYLCASSSVEGSAFF.

In this sample, this clonotype turned up many times. The chain uses TRBV10-3 and TRBJ2-7, with no clear D. V was trimmed by 3 bases and J by 3 bases, leaving 6 bases between them. From germline, CDR1 is ENHRY and CDR2 SYGVKD. CDR3 length: 12 amino acids. The CDR3 reads CAISDSDYEQYF. CDR3 nucleotide sequence: TGTGCCATCAGTGACAGTGACTACGAGCAGTACTTC.

This clonotype was observed many times. CDR3 sequence (DNA): TGCAGTGTTACCGGCGGGACTAGCGGGGGGCGAGCTTACTCCTACGAGCAGTACTTC. Residues: CSVTGGTSGGRAYSYEQYF. The gene calls are TRBV20-1 and TRBJ2-7, with TRBD2 identical over 15 bases. The V gene's germline CDR1 is DFQATT and CDR2 SNEGSKA (reference sequence). V was pared by 7 bases and J by 0 bases, with 16 bases of the junction left unmatched. The CDR3 loop spans 19 amino acids.

The CDR3 coding sequence is TGTGCCAGCAGTTGGTCTCTCGGGGCCACCCCCGAGGAGGGCTACACCTTC. Translating it yields CASSWSLGATPEEGYTF. The chain combines TRBV6-2 or TRBV6-3 with TRBJ1-2; TRBD1 might be the D (5 bases). V was pared by 4 bases and J by 8 bases, with 26 bases between. The germline V gene encodes CDR1 MNHEY and CDR2 SVGEGT. The CDR3 has 17 amino acids.

CDR3 coding DNA: TGCAGCGTTGAACCTAGCGGGGGAGCCCGGGCGCAGTTCTTC. As protein: CSVEPSGGARAQFF. The chain links TRBV29-1 to TRBJ2-1, with 10 bases fitting TRBD2. V was pared by 2 bases and J by 12 bases, with 10 bases of the junction left unmatched. This CDR3 is built from 14 residues. Germline CDR1 SQVTM, CDR2 ANQGSEA.

Ten or more counts support this clonotype. Written as DNA, the CDR3 is TGTGCCAGCAGTCCGGACAACTACGAGCAGTACTTC. The encoded protein is CASSPDNYEQYF. The chain combines TRBV12-3 or TRBV12-4 with TRBJ2-7; D may be TRBD1 (5 bases). The germline V and J ends were trimmed by 5 bases and 3 bases, with 8 bases remaining between them. The CDR3 is made up of 12 amino acids.

This clonotype showed up many times. The CDR3 reads CASSQDTGAREKLFF. CDR3 DNA: TGTGCCAGCAGCCAAGATACCGGGGCTAGAGAAAAACTGTTTTTT. The rearrangement links TRBV3-1 to TRBJ1-4; D is perhaps TRBD1 (5 bases). CDR3 length: 15 amino acids. CDR1 and CDR2 (germline): LGHDT, YNNKEL (reference sequence). The V and J ends lost 0 bases and 8 bases respectively, with 13 bases between them.

As regards this clonotype: A much larger clone lies one base from this, so it may be a read error. The chain combines TRBV7-2 with TRBJ2-1; the D gene is possibly TRBD1 (6 bases). Germline CDR1 is SGHTA and CDR2 is FQGNSA. Trimming took off 6 bases at V and 15 bases at J, with 30 bases between the two ends. This CDR3 has 16 amino acids. The CDR3 protein is CASSRELDRVRHPPFF. The CDR3 DNA reads as TGTGCCAGCAGTCGTGAACTGGACAGAGTTCGTCATCCCCCGTTCTTC.

There are many counts of this clonotype. V usage is TRBV5-8 and J usage is TRBJ1-5; the D gene is possibly TRBD1 (5 bases). From germline, CDR1 is SGHTS and CDR2 YDEGEE. The length of the CDR3 is 15 residues. Trimming left V 0 bases short and J 0 bases short, with 7 bases between. This chain's CDR3 is CASSLEGYSNQPQHF. CDR3 DNA sequence: TGTGCCAGCAGCTTGGAGGGGTATAGCAATCAGCCCCAGCATTTT.

The rearrangement joins TRBV7-3 to TRBJ1-2; D is perhaps TRBD1 (5 bases). The V gene's germline CDR1 is SGHTA and CDR2 FQGTGA. Between the trimmed V and J ends, which lost 3 bases and 6 bases, there was a span of 14 bases. This CDR3 comprises 14 residues. CDR3 residues: CASSLDQGLDGYTF. DNA for the CDR3: TGTGCCAGCAGCTTGGATCAGGGCTTGGATGGCTACACCTTC.

This clonotype came up many times. The chain is built from TRBV20-1 and TRBJ2-3; 7 nucleotides agree with TRBD1. V shed 6 bases and J 0 bases; nucleotides not matched to a gene: 9. Germline loops: CDR1 DFQATT, CDR2 SNEGSKA (reference sequence). The CDR3 has 15 amino acids. CDR3 loop: CSALGQRLSTDTQYF. Written as DNA, the CDR3 is TGCAGTGCCCTGGGACAGCGCCTTAGCACAGATACGCAGTATTTT.

As for this clonotype: One end of the junction fails to match germline, which may point to a read error. This sequence joins TRBV4-3 and TRBJ2-7; TRBD1 is a possible D gene (6 bases). Germline V CDR1 and CDR2: LGHNA, YSLEER. This CDR3 is 13 amino acids long. In DNA, the CDR3 is TGCACCAGCAGCTGGGACACTGGGTCCGAGCAGTACTTC. The encoded protein is CTSSWDTGSEQYF.

This clonotype was counted ten times or more. The V and J genes are TRBV28 and TRBJ2-5; 9 bases fit TRBD2. The CDR3 is 15 amino acids. V lost 7 bases to trimming and J lost 4 bases; unmatched junction nucleotides: 10. The germline V gene has CDR1 MDHEN and CDR2 SYDVKM. In DNA, the CDR3 is TGTGCCAGCATGATGTTGCGGGGGGGTTCAGAGACCCAGTACTTC. Protein product: CASMMLRGGSETQYF.

This clonotype came up many times. The chain has TRBV4-3 and TRBJ1-1; the D gene is possibly TRBD1 (5 bases). CDR3 length: 15 amino acids. Germline lookup yields CDR1 LGHNA and CDR2 YSLEER. Trimming took off 6 bases at V and 1 base at J, with 15 bases between the two ends. The CDR3 loop is CASRPREGPNTEAFF. In nucleotides, the CDR3 is TGCGCCAGCAGACCTAGGGAGGGACCGAACACTGAAGCTTTCTTT.

Points on this clonotype: A junction end diverges from the germline sequence, so it may reflect a read error. V is TRBV12-5 and J is TRBJ2-1, with D possibly being TRBD2 (5 bases). The germline gives CDR1 LGHNT, CDR2 FRNRAP. CDR3 length: 12 amino acids. The CDR3 nucleotides read TGTGTTAGTGGTTTGGAGGCGGCTGAGCAGTCCTTC. This encodes CVSGLEAAEQSF. The full variable domain, rest sourced from reference TRBV12-5 and TRBJ2-1, is DARVTQTPRHKVTEMGQEVTMRCQPILGHNTVFWYRQTMMQGLELLAYFRNRAPLDDSGMPKDRFSAEMPDATLATLKIQPSEPRDSAVYFCVSGLEAAEQSFGPGTRLTVL.

This clonotype occurred many times. This rearrangement joins TRBV5-1 to TRBJ2-7, with 8 positions matching TRBD2. J gave up 0 bases and V 2 bases, and 4 bases lay outside the gene matches. This CDR3 spans 15 amino acids. CDR1 and CDR2 from the germline V gene are SGHRS and YFSETQ. The CDR3 nucleotides read TGCGCCAGCAGCTTAACAGGGACTAGCTCCTACGAGCAGTACTTC. It yields the protein CASSLTGTSSYEQYF.

Many counts were recorded for this clonotype. The chain uses TRBV20-1 and TRBJ1-1; D is uncertain. V gave up 3 bases and J gave up 2 bases, with 7 bases separating them. The germline CDR1 and CDR2 sequences are DFQATT and SNEGSKA (reference sequence). The CDR3 runs to 12 residues. The CDR3, as DNA: TGCAGTGCTAGTGGGTATAACACTGAAGCTTTCTTT. The encoded protein is CSASGYNTEAFF.

The chain combines TRBV20-1 with TRBJ2-7; D is ambiguous. CDR3 size: 12 residues. Trimming stripped 0 bases from V and 3 bases from J, with 6 bases between. Per the germline V gene, CDR1 is DFQATT and CDR2 is SNEGSKA (reference sequence). CDR3 nucleotide sequence: TGCAGTGCTAGAGATGATGGCTACGAGCAGTACTTC. Translating it yields CSARDDGYEQYF.

This clonotype was seen ten or more times. The CDR3: CASSSIGVPSYNEQFF. CDR3 DNA sequence: TGTGCCAGCAGCTCCATCGGCGTCCCTTCCTACAATGAGCAGTTCTTC. V usage is TRBV7-3 and J usage is TRBJ2-1; no firm D call. This CDR3 comprises 16 residues. Germline values: CDR1 SGHTA, CDR2 FQGTGA. Trimming removed 4 bases from V and 1 base from J, with 14 bases in between.

This clonotype was detected ten times or more. This sequence joins TRBV7-9 and TRBJ1-3; 7 positions match TRBD1. Germline values: CDR1 SEHNR, CDR2 FQNEAQ (reference sequence). The CDR3 has 13 amino acids. J lost 16 bases, V lost 4 bases, and 13 bases had no gene match. The CDR3 sequence is CASSSSPSGTEYF. DNA for the CDR3: TGTGCCAGCAGCTCCTCCCCATCGGGGACAGAGTATTTT.

At least ten counts were recorded for this clonotype. In DNA, the CDR3 is TGCGCCAGCAGCACAACTAGCGAGGAGACCCAGTACTTC. This encodes CASSTTSEETQYF. The V call is TRBV5-1, the J call TRBJ2-5; 7 positions agree with TRBD2. CDR3 size: 13 residues. The V segment lost 4 bases and the J segment 5 bases; nucleotides outside the gene matches: 5. Germline CDR1 and CDR2: SGHRS and YFSETQ. Using reference TRBV5-1 and TRBJ2-5 for the parts outside the CDR3, the full variable domain is KAGVTQTPRYLIKTRGQQVTLSCSPISGHRSVSWYQQTPGQGLQFLFEYFSETQRNKGNFPGRFSGRQFSNSRSEMNVSTLELGDSALYLCASSTTSEETQYFGPGTRLLVL.

This clonotype has at least ten counts. The chain is built from TRBV20-1 and TRBJ1-4; a possible D gene is TRBD1 (5 bases). The CDR3 runs 15 residues. CDR1 DFQATT and CDR2 SNEGSKA come from the germline V gene (reference sequence). The V end was cut by 5 bases, the J end by 5 bases, with 18 bases between. The DNA for the CDR3 is TGCAGTGCTCGACGCCTCGCGGCAGGGAATGAAAAACTGTTTTTT. Translated: CSARRLAAGNEKLFF.

This clonotype was seen at least ten times. The V gene is TRBV10-3, the J gene TRBJ2-1; D uncertain. Germline V gene sequence: CDR1 ENHRY, CDR2 SYGVKD. Deletions cut 8 bases from V and 0 bases from J, with 8 bases between. This CDR3 spans 13 amino acids. The CDR3 sequence is CAIGVNSYNEQFF. The CDR3 DNA is TGTGCCATCGGGGTTAACTCCTACAATGAGCAGTTCTTC.

The CDR3 nucleotides read TGCGCCAGCAGCCACGTTGGGACTAGCGGGGACACCGGGGAGCTGTTTTTT. As protein: CASSHVGTSGDTGELFF. The chain couples TRBV4-1 to TRBJ2-2; 13 bases align to TRBD2. Germline CDR1 is MGHRA and CDR2 is YSYEKL. After removal of 3 bases from V and 3 bases from J, the junction contained 4 bases not matched to a gene. The CDR3 spans 17 residues.

Ten or more counts support this clonotype. The chain joins TRBV28 to TRBJ2-5; 8 positions agree with TRBD1. Germline V gene data show CDR1 as MDHEN and CDR2 as SYDVKM. CDR3 length equals 15 residues. The V gene end was trimmed by 5 bases and the J gene end by 13 bases; junction bases not matched to a gene: 18. The CDR3 nucleotides are TGTGCCAGCAGTAAGATTAACTCCCAGGGGGACAGGACGTACTTC. Amino acid sequence: CASSKINSQGDRTYF. Full variable domain (rest looked up from reference TRBV28 and TRBJ2-5): DVKVTQSSRYLVKRTGEKVFLECVQDMDHENMFWYRQDPGLGLRLIYFSYDVKMKEKGDIPEGYSVSREKKERFSLILESASTNQTSMYLCASSKINSQGDRTYFGPGTRLLVL.

This chain links TRBV7-9 with TRBJ1-1, with D tentatively TRBD1 (5 bases). From germline, CDR1 is SEHNR and CDR2 FQNEAQ (reference sequence). V was clipped by 5 bases and J by 7 bases, with 17 bases between them. This CDR3 has 14 residues. The CDR3 sequence is CASSRLGDMDEAFF. The CDR3 DNA is TGTGCCAGCAGCCGTTTAGGGGATATGGATGAAGCTTTCTTT. Combining the CDR3 with reference TRBV7-9 and TRBJ1-1 gives the whole variable domain DTGVSQNPRHKITKRGQNVTFRCDPISEHNRLYWYRQTLGQGPEFLTYFQNEAQLEKSRLLSDRFSAERPKGSFSTLEIQRTEQGDSAMYLCASSRLGDMDEAFFGQGTRLTVV.

This clonotype was detected a few times. The V call is TRBV6-2 or TRBV6-3, the J call TRBJ1-2; D perhaps matches TRBD1 (6 bases). The germline V gene has CDR1 MNHEY and CDR2 SVGEGT. Trimming shortened V by 6 bases and J by 8 bases, and 16 bases separated the two germline ends. The CDR3 sequence is 13 residues long. The CDR3 nucleotides read TGTGCCAGCAGACCGGACAGCACTCCCGGCTACACCTTC. This sequence encodes CASRPDSTPGYTF.

The chain uses TRBV28 and TRBJ2-1; D remains ambiguous. Trimming removed 8 bases at V and 9 bases at J, with 11 bases between. The CDR3 length is 11 residues. In germline, CDR1 is MDHEN, CDR2 SYDVKM. The CDR3 DNA follows: TGTGCCAGCTTCCTGGGCAGTGAGCAGTTCTTC. Protein sequence: CASFLGSEQFF.

This clonotype has at least ten counts. The chain has TRBV5-1 and TRBJ2-3, with 8 bases that match TRBD2. This CDR3 comprises 15 residues. J gave up 3 bases and V 4 bases, and 7 bases lay outside the gene matches. Germline CDR1 SGHRS, CDR2 YFSETQ. CDR3 sequence reads: CASSTDGLATDTQYF. CDR3 in DNA: TGCGCCAGCAGCACGGACGGACTAGCAACAGATACGCAGTATTTT. Variable domain in full (rest from reference TRBV5-1 and TRBJ2-3): KAGVTQTPRYLIKTRGQQVTLSCSPISGHRSVSWYQQTPGQGLQFLFEYFSETQRNKGNFPGRFSGRQFSNSRSEMNVSTLELGDSALYLCASSTDGLATDTQYFGPGTRLTVL.

This clonotype has a count of ten or more. The gene calls are TRBV28 and TRBJ2-2; D gene ambiguous. Germline V gene data show CDR1 as MDHEN and CDR2 as SYDVKM. Trimming stripped 7 bases from V and 0 bases from J, with 6 bases between. CDR3 length: 13 amino acids. DNA for the CDR3: TGTGCCAGCAAGGAACCGAACACCGGGGAGCTGTTTTTT. Translated, it gives CASKEPNTGELFF.